The next 10 T cell receptor beta chains were all read from a single sample in a study of blood T cell repertoires in COVID-19. Repertoires were generated with immunoSEQ multiplex PCR, while TCRdb's copy carries only in-frame clones and drops some. The sample includes 85,000 to 130,000 clones, less than 85% seen only once; the top ten take about 14%. Sequenced input: peripheral blood. The receptors come from a woman aged 55-70 years with acute or convalescent COVID-19.

The chain carries TRBV2 and TRBJ2-7, with TRBD1 matching 11 bases. Germline values: CDR1 SNHLY, CDR2 FYNNEI. This CDR3 region has 15 residues. The V segment lost 3 bases and the J segment 7 bases; nucleotides outside the gene matches: 8. The CDR3: CASSERTGGRGEQYF. As DNA, the CDR3 is TGTGCCAGCAGTGAGCGGACAGGGGGCCGGGGTGAGCAGTACTTC.

V usage is TRBV11-2 and J usage is TRBJ2-7, with TRBD2 identical over 7 bases. With V trimmed by 4 bases and J by 6 bases, 9 bases remained unmatched. Germline assignment: CDR1 SGHAT and CDR2 FQNNGV. The CDR3 covers 14 residues. The CDR3 nucleotides are TGTGCCAGCAGCTATCGGACTAGAGAAGTCGAGCAGTACTTC. Translation: CASSYRTREVEQYF.

The chain has TRBV2 and TRBJ1-5; 8 positions match TRBD1. CDR1 is SNHLY, CDR2 FYNNEI, per germline. The CDR3 is 14 amino acids. V gave up 6 bases and J gave up 6 bases; unmatched junction bases: 7. CDR3 residues: CASSLGTGGQPQHF. The DNA of the CDR3 is TGTGCCAGCAGCCTGGGAACAGGGGGTCAGCCCCAGCATTTT.

This clone was seen just once. The chain recombines TRBV20-1 with TRBJ2-5, with D perhaps TRBD2 (6 bases). CDR3 length equals 12 residues. The V gene's germline CDR1 is DFQATT and CDR2 SNEGSKA (reference sequence). V was pared by 3 bases and J by 6 bases, with 11 bases between. CDR3: CSASAGSQTQYF. CDR3 coding DNA: TGCAGTGCTAGTGCCGGGAGTCAGACCCAGTACTTC.

The chain couples TRBV7-9 to TRBJ2-5; 10 nucleotides match TRBD1. This CDR3 spans 16 amino acids. The J segment lost 4 bases and the V segment lost 4 bases, leaving 9 bases of the junction unmatched. The germline gives CDR1 SEHNR, CDR2 FQNEAQ (reference sequence). The CDR3 DNA sequence: TGTGCCAGCAGCTCGGACAGGGGGGATTCCTTAGAGACCCAGTACTTC. It is translated as CASSSDRGDSLETQYF. The whole variable domain, filled in from reference TRBV7-9 and TRBJ2-5, reads DTGVSQNPRHKITKRGQNVTFRCDPISEHNRLYWYRQTLGQGPEFLTYFQNEAQLEKSRLLSDRFSAERPKGSFSTLEIQRTEQGDSAMYLCASSSDRGDSLETQYFGPGTRLLVL.

The gene calls are TRBV5-6 and TRBJ2-1; a possible D gene is TRBD1 (7 bases). Trimming shortened V by 0 bases and J by 6 bases, and 13 bases separated the two germline ends. Germline CDR1 is SGHDT and CDR2 is YYEEEE. CDR3 size: 15 residues. CDR3 DNA sequence: TGTGCCAGCAGCTTGGAGGTCAGGGGGGCCAATGAGCAGTTCTTC. Translated: CASSLEVRGANEQFF. Full variable domain (missing parts from reference TRBV5-6 and TRBJ2-1): DAGVTQSPTHLIKTRGQQVTLRCSPKSGHDTVSWYQQALGQGPQFIFQYYEEEERQRGNFPDRFSGHQFPNYSSELNVNALLLGDSALYLCASSLEVRGANEQFFGPGTRLTVL.

The count of this clone is one. CDR3 protein: CAISEQGMNTEAFF. CDR3 coding DNA: TGTGCCATCAGTGAGCAGGGGATGAACACTGAAGCTTTCTTT. This chain connects TRBV10-3 to TRBJ1-1; a possible D gene is TRBD1 (6 bases). In germline, CDR1 is ENHRY, CDR2 SYGVKD. The ends were cut back, 2 bases at V and 0 bases at J, with 7 bases in the middle. CDR3 length equals 14 residues.

As DNA, the CDR3 is TGTGCCAGTAGTATATGGGCGAACACTGAAGCTTTCTTT. Translating it yields CASSIWANTEAFF. J is TRBJ1-1 and V is TRBV19; no firm D call. CDR3 size: 13 residues. CDR1 LNHDA and CDR2 SQIVND come from the germline V gene (reference sequence). Trimming took off 2 bases at V and 1 base at J, with 5 bases between the two ends.

The chain employs TRBV3-1 (or the pseudogene TRBV3-2) and TRBJ1-1, with D unclear. V was clipped by 3 bases and J by 1 base, with 6 bases between them. This CDR3 has 13 residues. CDR1 is LGHDT, CDR2 YNNKEL, per germline (reference sequence). The CDR3 bases are TGTGCCAGCAGCCAGTCCTCGAACACTGAAGCTTTCTTT. It encodes CASSQSSNTEAFF.

CDR3 nucleotide sequence: TGTGCCAGCAGCTTGGGGATAGCTAGCGGGACGGTAGATACGCAGTATTTT. This codes for CASSLGIASGTVDTQYF. The genes are TRBV5-5 and TRBJ2-3, with 9 bases aligning to TRBD2. CDR1 is SGHKS, CDR2 YYEKEE, per germline (reference sequence). Germline trimming cut 0 bases from V and 5 bases from J; bases unmatched to any gene: 10. This CDR3 spans 17 amino acids.